This TCR beta chain derives from a study of Ad26.COV2.S vaccination and SARS-CoV-2 variants. Study-level points and caveats: While placebo recipients had lower spike-specific TCR breadth, vaccine recipients had more. Responses of T cells in total may have been underestimated by the TCR breadth and depth analyses. Measurement of non-spike TCR breadth gave similar results in vaccine and placebo recipients.

Indicated treatment: 19 received Ad26.COV2.S at low or high dose, single or two shots; about 5 received placebo; per-sample allocation not given. Day 63 after the first injection of vaccine or placebo was the sampling time. For this clone: The antigen remains unidentified.

Trimming removed 2 bases at V and 13 bases at J, with 9 bases between. Germline V CDR1 and CDR2: LNHDA, SQIVND (reference sequence). CDR3 length: 12 residues. Profiled with immunoSEQ multiplex PCR; TCRdb holds only in-frame clones, not every one. The repertoire holds some 340,000 clones, around 84% seen once, with 1.9% in the top ten. The sequencing here drew on peripheral blood, taken in a trial of Ad26.COV2.S vaccine versus placebo. The sequence derives from a person aged 18-65 years who received the Ad26.COV2.S COVID-19 vaccine or a placebo. The genes are TRBV19 and TRBJ1-6, with D perhaps TRBD1 (5 bases). In DNA form, the CDR3 reads TGTGCCAGTAGTATAAGGGGCCGGCCCCTCCACTTT. It codes for CASSIRGRPLHF. Complete variable domain (other parts from reference TRBV19 and TRBJ1-6): DGGITQSPKYLFRKEGQNVTLSCEQNLNHDAMYWYRQDPGQGLRLIYYSQIVNDFQKGDIAEGYSVSREKKESFPLTVTSAQKNPTAFYLCASSIRGRPLHFGNGTRLTVT.